A single sample is the source of the 7 T cell receptor beta chains below, sequenced in a study of beta chain features in type 1 diabetes. Study results and caveats: TCRB CDR3 length was moderately but significantly reduced in all four CD4+ subsets of Type 1 diabetes patients.

The isolated RNA, all of it, was reverse transcribed, so expressed TCRB transcripts were what got sequenced. Method: immunoSEQ multiplex PCR; TCRdb's copy keeps in-frame clones and lacks some. Here the sample spans roughly 280,000 clones, around 22% being singletons. The antigens these receptors bind are not known. Sequencing was carried out using naive CD4+ T cells from blood. These receptors all come from a woman in her 30s with type 1 diabetes.

V usage is TRBV6-1 and J usage is TRBJ2-7, with 7 nucleotides matching TRBD2. The CDR3 length is 18 residues. Germline V CDR1 and CDR2: MNHNS, SASEGT. With 2 bases clipped from V and 2 bases from J, the junction kept 15 bases outside the gene matches. The chain's CDR3 is CASSETLAALGNPYEQYF. The CDR3 nucleotides are TGTGCCAGCAGTGAAACGCTAGCGGCGTTAGGAAACCCCTACGAGCAGTACTTC.

This clone was counted a few times. The chain recombines TRBV27 with TRBJ2-7; 8 bases are shared with TRBD1. The CDR3 has 13 amino acids. Germline CDR1 is MNHEY and CDR2 is SMNVEV (reference sequence). Losses at the gene ends were 5 bases for V and 3 bases for J; bases not matched to a gene: 3. The CDR3 is CASSRDRLYEQYF. The CDR3 DNA is TGTGCCAGCAGTCGGGACAGGCTCTACGAGCAGTACTTC.

The CDR3 region is CASSLTLAMRTDTQYF. As DNA, the CDR3 is TGTGCCAGCAGCTTAACCCTAGCGATGAGGACAGATACGCAGTATTTT. The V and J genes are TRBV7-3 and TRBJ2-3; TRBD2 is a possible D gene (6 bases). The CDR3 length is 16 residues. The V end was cut by 0 bases, the J end by 3 bases, with 13 bases between. CDR1 and CDR2 (germline): SGHTA, FQGTGA.

The chain couples TRBV25-1 to TRBJ2-1, with 7 bases lining up with TRBD2. Germline lookup yields CDR1 MGHDK and CDR2 SYGVNS. The CDR3 runs 17 residues. After removal of 5 bases from V and 4 bases from J, the junction contained 14 bases not matched to a gene. The CDR3 protein is CASSLSGLVYGYNEQFF. DNA for the CDR3: TGTGCCAGCAGTCTATCAGGACTAGTTTATGGGTACAATGAGCAGTTCTTC.

The chain links TRBV7-9 to TRBJ1-2; TRBD1 aligns across 8 bases. V gave up 5 bases and J gave up 5 bases; unmatched junction bases: 10. Germline V gene lookup returns CDR1 SEHNR and CDR2 FQNEAQ (reference sequence). The CDR3 runs 15 residues. CDR3 in DNA: TGTGCCAGCAGCCCCAGGACAGGGAATCTTTATGGCTACACCTTC. Translated, it gives CASSPRTGNLYGYTF.

A few counts support this clone. V and J are TRBV29-1 and TRBJ1-2; a possible D gene is TRBD1 (5 bases). Between the trimmed V and J ends, which lost 6 bases and 2 bases, there was a span of 10 bases. The CDR3 is made up of 12 amino acids. Germline V gives CDR1 SQVTM, CDR2 ANQGSEA. CDR3 nucleotides: TGCAGCGTCTCGTGGGGCAACTATGGCTACACCTTC. This sequence encodes CSVSWGNYGYTF.

This clone showed up just a few times. The chain is built from TRBV9 and TRBJ2-3; 8 positions agree with TRBD2. V gave up 10 bases and J gave up 0 bases; unmatched junction bases: 10. CDR3 length equals 15 residues. Germline CDR1 reads SGDLS; CDR2 reads YYNGEE. CDR3 coding DNA: TGTGCCTCTAGTCGGGCTAGCGGGAGCACAGATACGCAGTATTTT. Protein product: CASSRASGSTDTQYF.